Following are 22 T cell receptor beta chains from one sample sequenced in a study of early T cells in non-severe SARS-CoV-2 infection. MiXCR was run by TCRdb on the 5' RACE reads, yielding one entry per CDR3 protein. This sample carries 69,000 or so distinct CDR3 sequences, around 4.2% of them seen once, and the ten largest clones take roughly 3.6%. Sequenced material: whole blood, taken at baseline. These receptors all stem from an adult who was a healthcare worker with PCR-confirmed SARS-CoV-2 infection or an uninfected control (not recorded which). The donor label of this sample is uncertain.

This clonotype occurred many times. The chain links TRBV6-6 to TRBJ2-3; tentative D call: TRBD1 (5 bases). The ends were cut back, 7 bases at V and 2 bases at J, with 7 bases in the middle. The V gene's germline CDR1 is MNHNY and CDR2 SVGAGI (reference sequence). The CDR3 spans 12 residues. The DNA for the CDR3 is TGTGCCAGCATGGGGCCCACAGATACGCAGTATTTT. It translates to CASMGPTDTQYF.

This clonotype was counted at least ten times. Written as DNA, the CDR3 is TGTGCCAGCAGCTTAGGCTCCATGAGCATGAACACTGAAGCTTTCTTT. This gives the protein CASSLGSMSMNTEAFF. The V gene is TRBV7-9, the J gene TRBJ1-1; D is unclear. Germline V gene sequence: CDR1 SEHNR, CDR2 FQNEAQ (reference sequence). V gave up 1 base and J gave up 0 bases, with 12 bases separating them. The CDR3 extends over 16 amino acids.

A few counts support this clonotype. This chain uses TRBV11-3 with TRBJ2-1, with 7 positions matching TRBD1. The germline CDR1 and CDR2 sequences are SGHNT and YENEEA. This CDR3 contains 18 residues. V shed 1 base and J 3 bases; nucleotides not matched to a gene: 12. The DNA for the CDR3 is TGTGCCAGCAGCTTAGGGTGGACAGGACGAGGACTCTACAATGAGCAGTTCTTC. Translated, it gives CASSLGWTGRGLYNEQFF.

This clonotype was detected only a few times. V and J are TRBV28 and TRBJ1-2; D not resolved. CDR3 length: 13 residues. Germline CDR1 MDHEN, CDR2 SYDVKM. Deletions cut 3 bases from V and 7 bases from J, with 12 bases between. CDR3 region: CASSFGLRAGYTF. The CDR3 DNA reads TGTGCCAGCAGTTTTGGGTTGCGGGCTGGCTACACCTTC.

At least ten counts were recorded for this clonotype. This chain uses TRBV6-1 with TRBJ1-5, with D possibly TRBD1 on 6 matching bases. V was cut by 1 base and J by 5 bases, with 15 bases left in between. Germline lookup yields CDR1 MNHNS and CDR2 SASEGT. This CDR3 is built from 16 residues. The CDR3 DNA sequence: TGTGCCAGCAGTGAAGTAGCAGGGGCGAATGATCAGCCCCAGCATTTT. Translation gives CASSEVAGANDQPQHF.

This clonotype came up many times. The genes are TRBV20-1 and TRBJ1-1; D unclear. The CDR3 contains 12 residues. Germline loops: CDR1 DFQATT, CDR2 SNEGSKA (reference sequence). The ends were cut back, 6 bases at V and 1 base at J, with 9 bases in the middle. The chain's CDR3 is CSAAEGNTEAFF. The CDR3 DNA follows: TGCAGTGCGGCGGAGGGGAACACTGAAGCTTTCTTT.

This clonotype appeared a few times. The V call is TRBV5-1, the J call TRBJ2-7; TRBD2 aligns across 8 bases. Germline V gives CDR1 SGHRS, CDR2 YFSETQ. The CDR3 is 17 amino acids. V was clipped by 2 bases and J by 3 bases; unmatched bases: 13. This CDR3 reads CASSFQSSGVINYEQYF. CDR3 bases: TGCGCCAGCAGCTTTCAGAGTAGCGGGGTTATAAACTACGAGCAGTACTTC.

This clonotype was picked up a small number of times. V gene TRBV7-2 combines with J gene TRBJ2-1; 11 nucleotides line up with TRBD2. Germline V lookup: CDR1 SGHTA, CDR2 FQGNSA. V shed 4 bases, J shed 9 bases, and the junction held 11 bases outside the gene matches. The CDR3 totals 16 residues. CDR3 residues: CASSSGMLAGGGEQFF. Written as DNA, the CDR3 is TGTGCCAGCAGCTCCGGGATGCTAGCGGGGGGCGGTGAGCAGTTCTTC.

This clonotype occurred a few times. The chain combines TRBV28 with TRBJ2-7; TRBD1 aligns across 12 bases. This CDR3 contains 13 residues. CDR1 MDHEN and CDR2 SYDVKM come from the germline V gene. Trimming removed 5 bases from V and 11 bases from J; junction bases left unmatched: 7. In nucleotides, the CDR3 is TGTGCCAGCAGTCTCCGGGACAGGGGGCCGGAGTACTTC. Its protein product is CASSLRDRGPEYF.

At least ten counts were recorded for this clonotype. This rearrangement joins TRBV6-5 to TRBJ1-5; the D is unclear. The germline gives CDR1 MNHEY, CDR2 SVGAGI. Trimming cost V 6 bases and J 0 bases, with 12 bases left between them. The length of the CDR3 is 15 residues. CDR3 protein: CASRLTEYSNQPQHF. Written as DNA, the CDR3 is TGTGCCAGCAGGCTAACAGAATATAGCAATCAGCCCCAGCATTTT.

This clonotype was recorded at least ten times. The CDR3, as DNA: TGTGCCATCAGTGACCTGGACACTAGCAATCAGCCCCAGCATTTT. Protein sequence: CAISDLDTSNQPQHF. This chain links TRBV10-3 with TRBJ1-5; D perhaps matches TRBD1 (5 bases). There are 15 residues in the CDR3. Per the germline V gene, CDR1 is ENHRY and CDR2 is SYGVKD. Trimming took off 3 bases at V and 0 bases at J, with 9 bases between the two ends.

Remarks on this clonotype: The junction departs from germline at one end; a sequencing error may be responsible. The rearrangement uses TRBV6-2 or TRBV6-3 and TRBJ2-6, with 7 positions matching TRBD1. Germline assignment: CDR1 MNHEY and CDR2 SVGEGT. The CDR3 sequence is 13 residues long. The CDR3 DNA follows: TGTGCCGCCAGGGGGTCTGGGGCCAAGGTCCTGACTTTC. Translation: CAARGSGAKVLTF.

V gene TRBV2 combines with J gene TRBJ2-3; D might be TRBD2 (6 bases). Germline CDR1 reads SNHLY; CDR2 reads FYNNEI. The germline V and J ends were trimmed by 6 bases and 2 bases, with 15 bases remaining between them. The CDR3 totals 15 residues. This CDR3 is CASRLGGGDTDTQYF. The CDR3 region has the DNA TGTGCCAGCAGGCTGGGTGGAGGGGACACAGATACGCAGTATTTT.

Concerning this clonotype itself: This may arise from a read error, as a much more abundant clone is one base away. CDR3 bases: TGTGCCAGCAGTTTAGCTAGCGGTTCCTACGAGCAGTACTTC. It encodes CASSLASGSYEQYF. V and J are TRBV28 and TRBJ2-7; 7 bases are shared with TRBD2. V was pared by 2 bases and J by 1 base, with 2 bases of the junction left unmatched. This CDR3 has 14 residues. Germline CDR1 MDHEN, CDR2 SYDVKM.

The chain combines TRBV6-2 or TRBV6-3 with TRBJ2-2, with D possibly matching TRBD2 (7 bases). With 8 bases removed from V and 0 bases from J, the gap between germline ends came to 16 bases. The CDR3 contains 16 residues. Germline lookup yields CDR1 MNHEY and CDR2 SVGEGT. The CDR3 here is CASLRGGGTNTGELFF. CDR3 bases: TGTGCCAGCCTCCGGGGCGGGGGCACGAACACCGGGGAGCTGTTTTTT.

This clonotype was counted a few times. The chain joins TRBV5-5 to TRBJ1-5; maybe TRBD1 (5 bases). V was shortened by 8 bases and J by 0 bases, with 15 bases between the two germline ends. Germline V gene data show CDR1 as SGHKS and CDR2 as YYEKEE (reference sequence). The CDR3 has 15 residues. This chain's CDR3 is CASKNPTGSNQPQHF. In DNA, the CDR3 is TGTGCCAGTAAAAATCCCACAGGTAGCAATCAGCCCCAGCATTTT.

This clonotype was seen a few times. The chain joins TRBV3-1 to TRBJ2-2; 14 bases are shared with TRBD2. CDR3 length: 18 amino acids. J lost 0 bases, V lost 4 bases, and 4 bases had no gene match. Germline V gene sequence: CDR1 LGHDT, CDR2 YNNKEL (reference sequence). The CDR3 is CASSPGLAGEPNTGELFF. CDR3 nucleotide sequence: TGTGCCAGCAGCCCGGGACTAGCGGGGGAGCCGAACACCGGGGAGCTGTTTTTT.

This clonotype came up many times. The gene calls are TRBV10-2 and TRBJ1-6; D not certain. Germline-derived CDR1 and CDR2 are WSHSY and SAAADI. The CDR3 is 13 residues long. The V end was cut by 4 bases, the J end by 14 bases, with 15 bases between. The CDR3 region has the DNA TGCGCCAGCAGTGCGACCCAAGCATCATCCCTCCACTTT. Protein: CASSATQASSLHF.

There are a few counts of this clonotype. The genes are TRBV4-1 and TRBJ1-1; 11 bases map to TRBD1. CDR1 is MGHRA, CDR2 YSYEKL, per germline. The CDR3 has 16 residues. Trimming at V came to 2 bases and at J to 4 bases, leaving 6 bases not matched to a gene. The chain's CDR3 is CASSQRGQGAATEAFF. The CDR3, as DNA: TGCGCCAGCAGCCAAAGAGGACAGGGGGCGGCCACTGAAGCTTTCTTT.

This clonotype was counted at least ten times. The V call is TRBV5-6, the J call TRBJ2-1; D may be TRBD1 (6 bases). The CDR3 is 18 amino acids. The V end was cut by 1 base, the J end by 0 bases, with 17 bases between. Germline CDR1 and CDR2: SGHDT and YYEEEE. Here the CDR3 reads CASSLTRTVLSSYNEQFF. The CDR3 bases are TGTGCCAGCAGCTTGACTCGGACAGTCCTGAGCTCCTACAATGAGCAGTTCTTC.

This clonotype occurred many times. The V gene is TRBV12-3 or TRBV12-4, the J gene TRBJ1-5; no definite D call. The V gene lost 2 bases and the J gene lost 3 bases, with 8 bases spanning the gap. This CDR3 spans 14 amino acids. Here the CDR3 DNA reads TGTGCCAGCAGTTTATCCGGGAACAATCAGCCCCAGCATTTT. The encoded protein is CASSLSGNNQPQHF.

In its sample, this clonotype was seen many times. J is TRBJ2-7 and V is TRBV29-1; 12 nucleotides line up with TRBD1. CDR1 is SQVTM and CDR2 is ANQGSEA in the germline V gene. Trimming took 7 bases from V and 5 from J; bases not matched to a gene: 12. The CDR3 covers 15 residues. The CDR3 region is CSAKETGTGGDEQYF. The CDR3 coding sequence is TGCAGCGCAAAAGAGACCGGGACAGGGGGCGACGAGCAGTACTTC.